In this sample, the clone carrying this TCR beta chain turned up a few times. Its target is not known. The germline V gene encodes CDR1 GTSNPN and CDR2 SVGIG (reference sequence). V shed 3 bases and J shed 4 bases, with 10 bases lying between them. CDR3 length: 12 residues. The entirety of the isolated RNA underwent reverse transcription, so expressed TCRB transcripts were sequenced. Libraries were prepared by immunoSEQ multiplex PCR; TCRdb keeps only in-frame clonotypes and omits some of them. The sample records 150,000 to 190,000 clones, approximately 10% being singletons. This sample was taken from a study of beta chain features in type 1 diabetes. Only one heparinised blood draw was taken per donor, and its volume averaged about 116 mL. Broader study findings: Type 1 diabetes patients had moderately but significantly shorter TCRB CDR3s in all four CD4+ subsets.

The chain uses TRBV30 and TRBJ2-7; D call uncertain. The source of this sequence is a man between 18 and 35 years old in good health. Sequencing was done on a sample of central memory CD4+ T cells from blood. CDR3 nucleotides: TGTGCCTGGAGGGGTGGTGGGTACGAGCAGTACTTC. It is translated as CAWRGGGYEQYF.